The 7 T cell receptor beta chains listed next were all sequenced from one sample in a study of cytomegalovirus exposure and HLA in healthy donors. With 60 Vbeta and 13 Jbeta primers, the PCR was carried out. The method was immunoSEQ multiplex PCR; TCRdb's version includes in-frame clones alone and lacks a portion of them. Of about 140,000 clones in the sample, 80% were seen once. The specimen was PBMCs. These receptor sequences come from a man under 40 in good health and CMV-seronegative.

CDR3 in amino acids: CASSELGGSWEQYF. The CDR3 DNA reads as TGTGCCAGCAGTGAATTGGGGGGAAGTTGGGAGCAGTACTTC. The chain recombines TRBV2 with TRBJ2-7; tentative D call: TRBD2 (6 bases). V gave up 2 bases and J gave up 7 bases, with 15 bases separating them. The germline gives CDR1 SNHLY, CDR2 FYNNEI. This CDR3 region has 14 residues.

In its sample, this clone was seen a few times. The rearrangement uses TRBV13 and TRBJ1-1; D possibly corresponds to TRBD1 (5 bases). V lost 1 base, J lost 4 bases, and 7 bases lay in between. Germline CDR1 is PRHDT and CDR2 is FYEKMQ (reference sequence). The CDR3 covers 13 residues. This CDR3 is CASSLDQGTEAFF. Written as DNA, the CDR3 is TGTGCCAGCAGCTTAGATCAGGGCACTGAAGCTTTCTTT.

This clone was seen only a few times. The CDR3 DNA follows: TGCGCCAGCAGGCCCGGACAGGCCAACACCGGGGAGCTGTTTTTT. It yields the protein CASRPGQANTGELFF. This chain uses TRBV5-1 with TRBJ2-2; 7 bases align to TRBD1. V trimming: 5 bases; J trimming: 2 bases; junction bases outside the gene matches: 6. The CDR3 length is 15 residues. CDR1 is SGHRS and CDR2 is YFSETQ in the germline V gene. The complete variable domain, with remaining parts taken from reference TRBV5-1 and TRBJ2-2, reads KAGVTQTPRYLIKTRGQQVTLSCSPISGHRSVSWYQQTPGQGLQFLFEYFSETQRNKGNFPGRFSGRQFSNSRSEMNVSTLELGDSALYLCASRPGQANTGELFFGEGSRLTVL.

The chain employs TRBV28 and TRBJ1-5, with 8 bases identical to TRBD1. V shed 7 bases and J 6 bases; nucleotides not matched to a gene: 11. Germline values: CDR1 MDHEN, CDR2 SYDVKM. This CDR3 comprises 15 residues. CDR3 region: CASTLRGQGSQPQHF. CDR3 in DNA: TGTGCCAGCACCCTTCGAGGACAGGGCAGTCAGCCCCAGCATTTT.

The rearrangement uses TRBV10-2 and TRBJ2-1; TRBD2 matches 9 bases. CDR1 is WSHSY and CDR2 is SAAADI in the germline V gene. The length of the CDR3 is 15 residues. Trimming took 5 bases from V and 6 from J; bases not matched to a gene: 8. CDR3 DNA sequence: TGCGCCAGCAGTTTAGCGGGGGTGCAATTCAATGAGCAGTTCTTC. Residues: CASSLAGVQFNEQFF.

The chain combines TRBV28 with TRBJ1-1, with 7 bases fitting TRBD1. Trimming cost V 6 bases and J 0 bases; bases outside gene matches: 4. This CDR3 is built from 14 residues. Germline-derived CDR1 and CDR2 are MDHEN and SYDVKM. For the CDR3, the DNA is TGTGCCAGCAGCGACGGGACAGTGAACACTGAAGCTTTCTTT. It encodes CASSDGTVNTEAFF.

The rearrangement joins TRBV19 to TRBJ1-4, with a weak D call TRBD1 (5 bases). The CDR3 length is 13 residues. Germline V gene data show CDR1 as LNHDA and CDR2 as SQIVND (reference sequence). Trimming pared 6 bases from V and 7 bases from J, leaving 12 bases between. In DNA, the CDR3 is TGTGCCAGTAGGGATTGGACAAGTGAAAAACTGTTTTTT. This translates into CASRDWTSEKLFF.